What follows are 21 T cell receptor beta chains derived from one specimen sequenced in a study of T cell repertoires in cytomegalovirus infection. TCRdb re-called the reads with MiXCR, one entry per CDR3 protein. The data contain approximately 250,000 distinct CDR3 sequences, roughly 22% of them singletons. Input material: CD8+ T cells from PBMCs. These receptor sequences come from a human donor in good health (CMV status not recorded). Some clones in this sample may be carry-over from other donors' samples.

J is TRBJ2-3 and V is TRBV7-2; weak D call: TRBD2 (6 bases). Germline-derived CDR1 and CDR2 are SGHTA and FQGNSA. CDR3 length equals 14 residues. Trimming removed 0 bases at V and 5 bases at J, with 9 bases between. CDR3 sequence: CASSLAGGRDTQYF. The CDR3 DNA sequence: TGTGCCAGCAGCTTAGCGGGGGGTAGAGATACGCAGTATTTT. The whole variable domain, filled in from reference TRBV7-2 and TRBJ2-3, reads GAGVSQSPSNKVTEKGKDVELRCDPISGHTALYWYRQSLGQGLEFLIYFQGNSAPDKSGLPSDRFSAERTGGSVSTLTIQRTQQEDSAVYLCASSLAGGRDTQYFGPGTRLTVL.

V gene TRBV28 combines with J gene TRBJ2-1; D may correspond to TRBD1 or TRBD2 (5 bases each). CDR3 size: 15 residues. Trimming took off 3 bases at V and 3 bases at J, with 12 bases between the two ends. Germline V lookup: CDR1 MDHEN, CDR2 SYDVKM. Here the CDR3 DNA reads TGTGCCAGCAGTTTTCGGGGACCCCTCTACAATGAGCAGTTCTTC. The encoded protein is CASSFRGPLYNEQFF.

This clonotype was observed a handful of times. The chain is built from TRBV3-1 and TRBJ2-7; D is unresolved. Germline V gene data show CDR1 as LGHDT and CDR2 as YNNKEL (reference sequence). This CDR3 is 12 amino acids long. Trimming left V 6 bases short and J 3 bases short, with 9 bases between. The chain's CDR3 is CASRDEFYEQYF. The CDR3 DNA is TGTGCCAGCAGGGACGAATTCTACGAGCAGTACTTC.

The chain carries TRBV7-8 and TRBJ2-1, with a tentative D call TRBD1 (6 bases). Per the germline V gene, CDR1 is SGHVS and CDR2 is FQNEAQ. Trimming removed 1 base at V and 9 bases at J, with 19 bases between. The CDR3 loop spans 16 amino acids. CDR3 coding DNA: TGTGCCAGCAGCTTAGGCCCGGCAGGGGTTAGAACTGAGCAGTTCTTC. This translates into CASSLGPAGVRTEQFF.

The chain recombines TRBV28 with TRBJ2-2; 7 bases are shared with TRBD1. The germline gives CDR1 MDHEN, CDR2 SYDVKM. This CDR3 spans 15 amino acids. V was pared by 6 bases and J by 4 bases, with 8 bases of the junction left unmatched. The CDR3 region is CASSPRQGLTGELFF. The CDR3 bases are TGTGCCAGCAGCCCCCGACAGGGTCTCACCGGGGAGCTGTTTTTT.

This clonotype was recorded at least ten times. The DNA of the CDR3 is TGTGCCAGCAGCTTAGGGACAGGGGTGGACGAGCAGTACTTC. Translation gives CASSLGTGVDEQYF. The V and J genes are TRBV27 and TRBJ2-7; 10 nucleotides agree with TRBD1. Germline lookup yields CDR1 MNHEY and CDR2 SMNVEV (reference sequence). CDR3 length: 14 amino acids. The trim removed 6 bases at V and 5 bases at J, leaving 7 bases unmatched.

This rearrangement joins TRBV29-1 to TRBJ1-2; maybe TRBD1 (6 bases). The CDR3 sequence is 13 residues long. Trimming took off 5 bases at V and 4 bases at J, with 14 bases between the two ends. Looked up from germline, CDR1 is SQVTM and CDR2 is ANQGSEA. The CDR3 DNA sequence: TGCAGCGTTAACCAGGGGCTCAGCTATGGCTACACCTTC. Protein sequence: CSVNQGLSYGYTF. Variable domain in full (rest from reference TRBV29-1 and TRBJ1-2): SAVISQKPSRDICQRGTSLTIQCQVDSQVTMMFWYRQQPGQSLTLIATANQGSEATYESGFVIDKFPISRPNLTFSTLTVSNMSPEDSSIYLCSVNQGLSYGYTFGSGTRLTVV.

The rearrangement links TRBV29-1 to TRBJ2-7, with 13 bases identical to TRBD2. Trimming cost V 6 bases and J 4 bases; bases outside gene matches: 9. Germline V gene lookup returns CDR1 SQVTM and CDR2 ANQGSEA. CDR3 length equals 15 residues. The CDR3 sequence: CSVGGLAGRRYEQYF. The DNA of the CDR3 is TGCAGCGTGGGGGGACTAGCGGGGCGGAGATACGAGCAGTACTTC.

The V and J genes are TRBV5-1 and TRBJ1-1; no clear D gene. Germline CDR1 and CDR2: SGHRS and YFSETQ. Trimming removed 0 bases from V and 4 bases from J, with 16 bases in between. The CDR3 is 16 amino acids. CDR3 sequence reads: CASSLAVTGWVTEAFF. The CDR3 DNA reads TGCGCCAGCAGCTTGGCCGTAACCGGATGGGTCACTGAAGCTTTCTTT. Variable domain in full (rest from reference TRBV5-1 and TRBJ1-1): KAGVTQTPRYLIKTRGQQVTLSCSPISGHRSVSWYQQTPGQGLQFLFEYFSETQRNKGNFPGRFSGRQFSNSRSEMNVSTLELGDSALYLCASSLAVTGWVTEAFFGQGTRLTVV.

This clonotype has a count of ten or more. This CDR3 is CASSVSTDTQYF. The DNA of the CDR3 is TGTGCCAGCAGTGTATCTACAGATACGCAGTATTTT. This chain links TRBV12-3 or TRBV12-4 with TRBJ2-3, with unresolved D. The CDR3 runs 12 residues. Trimming left V 5 bases short and J 3 bases short, with 6 bases between.

This sequence joins TRBV30 and TRBJ1-5; 7 bases line up with TRBD1. This CDR3 is built from 14 residues. Looked up from germline, CDR1 is GTSNPN and CDR2 is SVGIG (reference sequence). The V gene end was trimmed by 0 bases and the J gene end by 7 bases; junction bases not matched to a gene: 6. CDR3 nucleotides: TGTGCCTGGAGTGTAAGACAGGGAAGACAGCCCCAGCATTTT. It yields the protein CAWSVRQGRQPQHF. The full variable domain, its missing parts supplied by reference TRBV30 and TRBJ1-5, is SQTIHQWPATLVQPVGSPLSLECTVEGTSNPNLYWYRQAAGRGLQLLFYSVGIGQISSEVPQNLSASRPQDRQFILSSKKLLLSDSGFYLCAWSVRQGRQPQHFGDGTRLSIL.

The chain is built from TRBV7-6 and TRBJ1-1; 8 bases align to TRBD1. With V trimmed by 5 bases and J by 6 bases, 8 bases remained unmatched. Germline V CDR1 and CDR2: SGHVS, FNYEAQ. The CDR3 consists of 14 residues. This CDR3 is CASSKRQGSAEAFF. CDR3 bases: TGTGCCAGCAGCAAAAGACAGGGGTCCGCTGAAGCTTTCTTT.

A few counts support this clonotype. The chain combines TRBV6-4 with TRBJ2-1, with 7 nucleotides matching TRBD1. V lost 3 bases to trimming and J lost 2 bases; unmatched junction nucleotides: 4. This CDR3 has 15 amino acids. Germline assignment: CDR1 MRHNA and CDR2 SNTAGT. The CDR3 protein is CASSEVDRTYNEQFF. CDR3 coding DNA: TGTGCCAGCAGTGAGGTGGACAGGACCTACAATGAGCAGTTCTTC.

This clonotype appeared a few times. The rearrangement uses TRBV19 and TRBJ2-1; 7 bases fit TRBD1. V lost 3 bases and J lost 2; bases outside the gene matches: 10. Germline CDR1 and CDR2: LNHDA and SQIVND (reference sequence). The CDR3 is made up of 17 amino acids. The CDR3 DNA reads TGTGCCAGTAGTATTAAGAGGGGCGGACAGGCCTACAATGAGCAGTTCTTC. Translating gives CASSIKRGGQAYNEQFF.

A few counts support this clonotype. This chain links TRBV29-1 with TRBJ1-2; weak D call: TRBD1 (5 bases). With 7 bases removed from V and 8 bases from J, the gap between germline ends came to 20 bases. The CDR3 has 13 amino acids. The V gene's germline CDR1 is SQVTM and CDR2 ANQGSEA. CDR3 in amino acids: CSADSPRDSGYTF. The CDR3 DNA reads as TGCAGCGCCGACTCCCCCCGGGACTCCGGCTACACCTTC.

This clonotype showed up many times. This rearrangement joins TRBV12-3 or TRBV12-4 to TRBJ2-3; maybe TRBD2 (5 bases). Trimming removed 1 base from V and 2 bases from J, with 10 bases in between. The CDR3 runs 15 residues. CDR3 in DNA: TGTGCCAGCAGTTTAGGAGGGCAGACCACAGATACGCAGTATTTT. Translating gives CASSLGGQTTDTQYF.

The V and J genes are TRBV28 and TRBJ2-7; 12 positions agree with TRBD1. V trimming: 0 bases; J trimming: 8 bases; junction bases outside the gene matches: 8. The V gene's germline CDR1 is MDHEN and CDR2 SYDVKM. The CDR3 runs 16 residues. The CDR3 loop reads CASSLCWDRGPWKQYF. The CDR3 DNA reads as TGTGCCAGCAGTTTATGTTGGGACAGGGGGCCGTGGAAGCAGTACTTC.

This clonotype was seen a single time. The chain carries TRBV4-1 and TRBJ1-2; D perhaps matches TRBD1 (6 bases). Deletions cut 5 bases from V and 3 bases from J, with 16 bases between. Germline-derived CDR1 and CDR2 are MGHRA and YSYEKL. The CDR3 contains 15 residues. CDR3 residues: CASSSSLGADYGYTF. The CDR3 nucleotides are TGCGCCAGCAGCTCAAGCTTGGGGGCGGACTATGGCTACACCTTC.

V is TRBV4-1 and J is TRBJ2-1; 11 bases match TRBD2. This CDR3 has 18 residues. Germline V gene lookup returns CDR1 MGHRA and CDR2 YSYEKL. Germline trimming cut 4 bases from V and 0 bases from J; bases unmatched to any gene: 8. The CDR3 DNA is TGCGCCAGCAGCCGAAAATCGGGACTAGCGGACTCCTACAATGAGCAGTTCTTC. Translating gives CASSRKSGLADSYNEQFF.

This clonotype has a handful of counts. This chain uses TRBV19 with TRBJ1-5; perhaps TRBD1 as D (5 bases). The CDR3 spans 13 residues. Per the germline V gene, CDR1 is LNHDA and CDR2 is SQIVND (reference sequence). The ends were cut back, 10 bases at V and 5 bases at J, with 15 bases in the middle. As DNA, the CDR3 is TGTGCCACCTCCCCGGGGGGGGATCAGCCCCAGCATTTT. Protein sequence: CATSPGGDQPQHF.

This clonotype was detected many times. The genes are TRBV7-9 and TRBJ1-5; D gene ambiguous. V lost 5 bases and J 6 bases, leaving 20 bases between the germline ends. In germline, CDR1 is SEHNR, CDR2 FQNEAQ (reference sequence). CDR3 length: 16 amino acids. The CDR3 DNA reads TGTGCCAGCAGCCCCACGGACCGACTCCCCAGTCAGCCCCAGCATTTT. It specifies CASSPTDRLPSQPQHF.